This TCR beta chain is drawn from a study of blood T cell repertoires in COVID-19. The protocol was immunoSEQ multiplex PCR, while the TCRdb copy is restricted to in-frame clones and leaves out a portion. The data show 150,000 to 250,000 clones, just under 85% seen once. This CDR3 is 13 amino acids long. Germline V gene lookup returns CDR1 LNHDA and CDR2 SQIVND (reference sequence). V lost 2 bases and J 4 bases, leaving 8 bases between the germline ends. The receptor was isolated from a human donor with acute or convalescent COVID-19. The donor label of this sample is uncertain. The V gene is TRBV19, the J gene TRBJ1-2; D may be TRBD1 (5 bases). The specimen sequenced was peripheral blood. The CDR3 sequence: CASSIRQGYGYTF. DNA of the CDR3: TGTGCCAGTAGTATAAGGCAGGGCTATGGCTACACCTTC.